Presented here are 10 T cell receptor beta chains from one specimen sequenced in a study of cytomegalovirus exposure and HLA in healthy donors. The study ran its PCR with 60 Vbeta and 13 Jbeta primers. TCRdb keeps only in-frame clones here, not all; method: immunoSEQ multiplex PCR. The repertoire has roughly 130,000 clones, about 74% of them found once; the top ten carry about 6%. The sample comprised PBMCs. The receptors were sampled from a woman aged 45 to 65 in good health and CMV-seropositive.

V usage is TRBV15 and J usage is TRBJ2-3, with TRBD2 as a possible D gene (5 bases). This CDR3 is 14 amino acids long. Trimming cost V 3 bases and J 0 bases, with 7 bases left between them. Germline V lookup: CDR1 LNHNV, CDR2 YYDKDF (reference sequence). The CDR3 DNA reads TGTGCCACCAGCAGCGGGGTAAGCACAGATACGCAGTATTTT. Amino acid sequence: CATSSGVSTDTQYF. Full variable domain (rest looked up from reference TRBV15 and TRBJ2-3): DAMVIQNPRYQVTQFGKPVTLSCSQTLNHNVMYWYQQKSSQAPKLLFHYYDKDFNNEADTPDNFQSRRPNTSFCFLDIRSPGLGDTAMYLCATSSGVSTDTQYFGPGTRLTVL.

The chain is built from TRBV18 and TRBJ2-7; tentative D call: TRBD1 (5 bases). The germline V and J ends were trimmed by 3 bases and 6 bases, with 15 bases remaining between them. This CDR3 is built from 14 residues. From germline, CDR1 is KGHSH and CDR2 LQKENI. The CDR3 sequence is CASSPGGASGEQYF. CDR3 sequence (DNA): TGTGCCAGCTCACCCGGTGGGGCGTCAGGCGAGCAGTACTTC.

The chain recombines TRBV7-9 with TRBJ2-6; D is possibly TRBD2 (6 bases). Trimming took off 4 bases at V and 2 bases at J, with 9 bases between the two ends. The CDR3 loop spans 15 amino acids. Germline values: CDR1 SEHNR, CDR2 FQNEAQ (reference sequence). CDR3 nucleotide sequence: TGTGCCAGCAGCTCCGGGGGTACTGGGGCCAACGTCCTGACTTTC. It is translated as CASSSGGTGANVLTF.

The chain recombines TRBV14 with TRBJ1-2, with 7 bases lining up with TRBD1. With 4 bases clipped from V and 5 bases from J, the junction kept 1 base outside the gene matches. The CDR3 is 12 residues long. Per the germline V gene, CDR1 is SGHDN and CDR2 is FVKESK. The chain's CDR3 is CASSRQGYGYTF. Written as DNA, the CDR3 is TGTGCCAGCAGCCGACAGGGTTATGGCTACACCTTC.

The rearrangement uses TRBV18 and TRBJ2-1, with 8 bases lining up with TRBD2. Germline-derived CDR1 and CDR2 are KGHSH and LQKENI. There are 15 residues in the CDR3. Losses at the gene ends were 4 bases for V and 4 bases for J; bases not matched to a gene: 6. The CDR3 loop is CASSLGGAPYNEQFF. The CDR3 nucleotides read TGTGCCAGCTCACTCGGGGGGGCCCCTTACAATGAGCAGTTCTTC.

The rearrangement links TRBV6-5 to TRBJ1-1, with D maybe TRBD1 (6 bases). The CDR3 is 14 amino acids. CDR1 MNHEY and CDR2 SVGAGI come from the germline V gene. V gave up 5 bases and J gave up 1 base, with 11 bases separating them. CDR3: CASSPSTGNTEAFF. The CDR3 DNA reads TGTGCCAGCAGTCCGTCGACAGGGAACACTGAAGCTTTCTTT.

The gene calls are TRBV6-5 and TRBJ1-5; no reliable D call. V lost 6 bases, J lost 5 bases, and 11 bases lay in between. CDR1 is MNHEY and CDR2 is SVGAGI in the germline V gene. The CDR3 runs to 13 residues. CDR3 protein: CASRRGVYQPQHF. CDR3 coding DNA: TGTGCCAGCAGAAGAGGAGTCTATCAGCCCCAGCATTTT.

The chain carries TRBV11-2 and TRBJ1-2; the D gene is possibly TRBD1 (6 bases). V gave up 6 bases and J gave up 8 bases, with 19 bases separating them. CDR1 is SGHAT, CDR2 FQNNGV, per germline. This CDR3 has 14 residues. CDR3 sequence reads: CASSPPPGDYGYTF. The CDR3 coding sequence is TGTGCCAGCAGTCCTCCCCCAGGGGATTACGGCTACACCTTC.

This clone was seen a handful of times. V is TRBV2 and J is TRBJ1-2; 9 nucleotides match TRBD1. Germline V gene lookup returns CDR1 SNHLY and CDR2 FYNNEI. J lost 6 bases, V lost 4 bases, and 6 bases had no gene match. The CDR3 loop spans 14 amino acids. CDR3 DNA sequence: TGTGCCAGCAGTGGGGACAGGGAGGGCAATGGCTACACCTTC. Translating it yields CASSGDREGNGYTF.

The CDR3 DNA sequence: TGTGCCATCGGGGACTCGTCCTACGAGCAGTACTTC. It codes for CAIGDSSYEQYF. The V gene is TRBV10-3, the J gene TRBJ2-7; D is possibly TRBD2 (6 bases). Germline V gives CDR1 ENHRY, CDR2 SYGVKD. The CDR3 is made up of 12 amino acids. Trimming shortened V by 8 bases and J by 1 base, and 9 bases separated the two germline ends.